This T cell receptor (beta chain) was identified in a study of blood T cell repertoires in COVID-19. Overall study: The analysed material was cDNA or gDNA that came from T cells, B-cell-depleted T cells, or PBMCs.

Profiled with immunoSEQ multiplex PCR; TCRdb holds only in-frame clones, not every one. The sample lists some 400,000 clones, about 90% seen once, with roughly 6.8% in the top ten. This CDR3 spans 13 amino acids. V lost 3 bases, J lost 8 bases, and 10 bases lay in between. Germline values: CDR1 SGHTA, CDR2 FQGNSA. Sample: peripheral blood. This chain connects TRBV7-2 to TRBJ1-4; D unresolved. This clonotype originated in a man aged 18 to 29 with active or convalescent COVID-19. In nucleotides, the CDR3 is TGTGCCAGCAGCTTGTCCTTTCCGGAAAAACTGTTTTTT. Its translation is CASSLSFPEKLFF.